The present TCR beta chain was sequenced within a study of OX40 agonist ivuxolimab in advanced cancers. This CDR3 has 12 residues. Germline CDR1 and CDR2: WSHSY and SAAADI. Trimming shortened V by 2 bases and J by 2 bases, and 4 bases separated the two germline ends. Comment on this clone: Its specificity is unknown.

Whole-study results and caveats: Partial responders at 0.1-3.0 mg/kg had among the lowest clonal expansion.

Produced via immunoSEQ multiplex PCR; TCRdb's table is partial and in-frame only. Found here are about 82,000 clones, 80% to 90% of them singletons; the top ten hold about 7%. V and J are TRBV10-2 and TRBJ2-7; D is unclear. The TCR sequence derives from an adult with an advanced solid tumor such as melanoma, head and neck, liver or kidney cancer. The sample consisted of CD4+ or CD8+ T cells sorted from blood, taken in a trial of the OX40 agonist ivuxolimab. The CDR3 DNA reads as TGCGCCAGCAGTGAGCTAGCCTACGAGCAGTACTTC. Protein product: CASSELAYEQYF.